This T cell receptor beta chain was profiled in a study of cytomegalovirus exposure and HLA in healthy donors. Study overall: A previous analysis identified around 120 million unique TCR beta sequences derived from around 180 million T cells. Of some 410 genotyped donors, 81% grouped in the Caucasian-associated ancestry cluster.

PCR amplification relied on 60 Vbeta primers (plus 13 Jbeta primers). The method was immunoSEQ multiplex PCR; TCRdb's version includes in-frame clones alone and lacks a portion of them. The sample has about 81,000 clones, about nine tenths seen once; the top ten hold under 2.5%. A word on this clone: Its antigen is undetermined.

The CDR3 has 15 residues. The V gene's germline CDR1 is SGHDT and CDR2 YYEEEE. Trimming removed 0 bases from V and 2 bases from J; junction bases left unmatched: 2. Findings and caveats of the study: Cytomegalovirus status was reportedly diagnosed by the classifier with high specificity and sensitivity. Researchers reported in a later analysis that a missense DCLRE1C variant was tied to TCR beta V- and J-gene trimming.

Specimen: PBMCs. This receptor was taken from a man aged 18 to 35 in good health and CMV-seronegative. V is TRBV5-6 and J is TRBJ2-7; 10 bases align to TRBD1. The CDR3: CASSLAGTGAYEQYF. The DNA of the CDR3 is TGTGCCAGCAGCTTGGCCGGGACAGGGGCCTACGAGCAGTACTTC.